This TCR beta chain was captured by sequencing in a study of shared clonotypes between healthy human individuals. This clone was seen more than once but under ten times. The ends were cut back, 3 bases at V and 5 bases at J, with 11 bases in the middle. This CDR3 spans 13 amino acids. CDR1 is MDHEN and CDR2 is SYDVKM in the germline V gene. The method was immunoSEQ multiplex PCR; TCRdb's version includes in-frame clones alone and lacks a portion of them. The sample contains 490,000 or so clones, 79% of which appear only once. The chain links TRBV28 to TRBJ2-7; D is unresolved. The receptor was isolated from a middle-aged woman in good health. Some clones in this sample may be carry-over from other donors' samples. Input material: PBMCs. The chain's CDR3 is CASSLGLDDEQYF. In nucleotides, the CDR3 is TGTGCCAGCAGTTTGGGCCTGGACGACGAGCAGTACTTC.